The TCR beta chain under discussion was sequenced for a study of T-cell memory formation after mild COVID-19. Via MiXCR, TCRdb re-called the 5' RACE reads, giving one row per CDR3 protein. The sample lists 530,000 or so distinct CDR3 sequences, roughly 17% occurring once. This CDR3 comprises 14 residues. In germline, CDR1 is LGHNA, CDR2 YNFKEQ. With regard to this clonotype: Its antigen remains unknown. A junction boundary mismatches the germline segment, possibly from a read error.

Regarding the study as a whole: SARS-CoV-2 specificity was not confirmed for second-wave clones peaking on day 37. CM and EM subsets held most contracting CD4+ clones; EMRA held CD8+ ones.

The gene calls are TRBV4-2 and TRBJ2-7; the D call may be TRBD1 or TRBD2 (5 bases each). Sequenced sample: PBMCs or a T cell subset sorted from them (not recorded which). This TCR came from an adult woman who had mild COVID-19 (a few samples of this study predate the infection). Cell type and time point are not known. In DNA, the CDR3 is TGTGCCATCAGCCAAGATCTCGAGGGGAGAGAGCAGTACTTC. It yields the protein CAISQDLEGREQYF.